This T cell receptor (beta chain) was identified in a study of vaccination and CD4 T cells after COVID-19. The Oncomine TCR Beta short-read assay sequenced DNA from cultured CD4+ T cells. TCRdb reprocessed the PCR reads via MiXCR and lists one record per CDR3 protein. The sample holds some 13,000 distinct CDR3 sequences, 25% to 35% seen once. The CDR3 extends over 12 amino acids. Trimming pared 6 bases from V and 1 base from J, leaving 5 bases between. As for treatment: 10-day PBMC culture with coronavirus spike peptide pools or control peptides (ViraFEST assay). About this clonotype itself: The antigen remains undetermined.

Sequenced: CD4+ T cells from blood, cultured in vitro. The source of this sequence is a human donor who had recovered from COVID-19. The V and J genes are TRBV12-3 or TRBV12-4 and TRBJ2-3, with D unresolved. CDR3 protein: CASSIGTDTQYF. CDR3 bases: TGTGCCAGCAGCATCGGCACAGATACGCAGTATTTT.